The source of this T cell receptor (beta chain) is a study of spatial heterogeneity in lung cancer. Time point described: sample taken at primary tumor resection. Sequencing was performed on whole RNA extracted from tumor and nontumor lung tissue, or from frozen PBMC, and the material was left unsorted. The CDR3 has 13 residues. Trimming removed 5 bases at V and 0 bases at J, with 7 bases between. Germline loops: CDR1 MNHEY, CDR2 SMNVEV (reference sequence). This clonotype was detected many times. Each CDR3 protein is one row after TCRdb ran MiXCR on the 5' RACE reads. The sample carries 25,000 or so distinct CDR3 sequences, approximately 3.3% recorded once.

The TCR originated in a female donor with early-stage non-small cell lung cancer. The rearrangement links TRBV27 to TRBJ1-1, with D hard to call. The sequenced sample was PBMCs, obtained at surgery. CDR3 protein: CASSPGLNTEAFF. The CDR3 DNA is TGTGCCAGCAGTCCCGGGTTGAACACTGAAGCTTTCTTT.